This T cell receptor (beta chain) was identified during a study of T cells in Graves' hyperthyroidism and ophthalmopathy (dated by TCRdb to about 2019). In the study overall: Peripheral blood was collected at initial diagnosis, before any treatment. A discovery cohort of about a hundred patients, 43 with Graves' ophthalmopathy and approximately 60 with stable Graves' hyperthyroidism, was used to find distinguishing TCR V-J signatures. Prospective prediction of ophthalmopathy was tested in an independent validation cohort consisting of roughly 20 hyperthyroidism patients and 15 or so patients who later progressed to ophthalmopathy. The 75 to 100 discovery patients were divided at random into training and test sets in a 7:3 ratio. In addition, the study compared T-cell repertoires in thyroid tissue and in blood from over 5 Graves' hyperthyroidism patients. After sampling, hyperthyroidism patients received methimazole starting at 30 mg daily, and ophthalmopathy patients received high-dose intravenous methylprednisolone. TCR Vbeta CDR3 sequencing of 135 peripheral blood samples (about 45 ophthalmopathy, 75 hyperthyroidism and some 17 progressor patients) is reported in the paper.

V is reduced by 4 bases and J by 2 bases, leaving a spacing of 6 bases between them. CDR1 and CDR2 (LNHDA, SQIVND) derive from the germline V gene (reference sequence). Counted from cysteine to phenylalanine, this CDR3 has 13 amino acids. Only the CDR3 DNA stays, 39 bases, in frame from base 1. Ophthalmopathy patients had moderately to severely active disease, Clinical Activity Score of at least 3, NOSPECS grade of at least 4, and duration under 3 months. The study excluded patients with uncontrolled infections, other autoimmune diseases, pregnancy or lactation. Clinical symptoms, serum thyroxine and TRAb, thyroid ultrasound, and orbital computed tomography formed the basis for the diagnoses. PBMCs were isolated from about 9.2 ml of fresh peripheral blood by Ficoll-Paque density gradient centrifugation. Total RNA was extracted with Trizol reagent, and quality was checked on an Agilent 2100 Bioanalyzer.

Results and caveats for the whole study, not just this receptor: In validation, the model predicted progression to ophthalmopathy a median of around 6.5 months before onset, with 70% to 71% sensitivity and about 72% specificity. No statistical method was used to set the sample size in advance, and investigators knew the group allocation. Most expanded thyroid clonotypes (frequency above 0.001) were also detected in blood, suggesting blood repertoires may reflect thyroid immune responses. A model built on a 13 V-J signature distinguished ophthalmopathy from stable hyperthyroidism, reaching around 90% sensitivity and approximately 83% specificity in cross-validation and 80%/75% in testing.

Amplification of TCR beta CDR3 regions was carried out from RNA transcripts. The first round of RT-PCR for the TCR CDR3 was performed with the HTBI primer set and the Qiagen OneStep RT-PCR kit. Libraries were constructed in a second round of multiplex PCR, after which size selection and purification were carried out. The libraries were sequenced on an Illumina HiSeq2000 using paired-end 100 bp reads. In the paper's pipeline: Raw data were processed with SOAPnuke, discarding reads with adapters, uncalled bases, mean Phred below 15, or no exact constant-primer or identifier match. COPE v1.2.5 was used to merge high-quality paired reads, and clonotypes were defined as unique nucleotide sequences. MiTCR v1.1 was used to align the clonotypes against IMGT TRBV, TRBD and TRBJ reference segments. The analysis included only V-J combinations with a frequency above 0.0001, which together covered 99% to 99.2% of the repertoires. A TCS score was defined as the ratio of F50 (clonal expansion) to E x V (chaos), with BLOSUM62-based TCRdist applied between CDR3 peptides within each V-J. Welch's t-statistics and random forest reduced fewer than 600 V-J features to 10 to 15, which were used in a naive Bayes classifier (R e1071). TCRdb took the public reads, trimmed them with fastp at Q25, ran MiXCR for clone calling and kept in-frame beta chains. Rows merge per CDR3 protein into single entries with the most common DNA and genes. TCRdb's processing, not the study's, gives the V and J calls here. This sample comprises about 460,000 distinct CDR3 sequences, 20% to 25% of them detected only once. The top ten clonotypes cover about half of the sample.

In its sample, this clonotype was seen a few times. It lacks a known antigen. One base away there is no much larger clone; base qualities are not given. This receptor was identified in a woman in her 70s with Graves' ophthalmopathy. The sequence links TRBV19 to TRBJ1-5; the D segment could be TRBD1, given 6 matching bases. Sequencing input: blood. The CDR3 protein is CASSNRGNQPQHF. The DNA sequence is given as TGTGCCAGTAGTAACAGGGGCAATCAGCCCCAGCATTTT.